Following are 20 T cell receptor beta chains from one sample sequenced in a study of OX40 agonist ivuxolimab in advanced cancers. The protocol was immunoSEQ multiplex PCR, while the TCRdb copy is restricted to in-frame clones and leaves out a portion. The profile shows about 71,000 clones, around 94% of them singletons. Material: CD4+ or CD8+ T cells sorted from blood, obtained in a trial of the OX40 agonist ivuxolimab. The receptors derive from an adult with an advanced solid tumor such as melanoma, head and neck, liver or kidney cancer.

This rearrangement joins TRBV5-1 to TRBJ2-1; 10 nucleotides align to TRBD2. This CDR3 spans 15 amino acids. Germline CDR1 and CDR2: SGHRS and YFSETQ. Trimming removed 4 bases from V and 5 bases from J; junction bases left unmatched: 6. CDR3 sequence: CASSPLAGAHNEQFF. The CDR3 nucleotides are TGCGCCAGCAGCCCCCTAGCGGGAGCCCACAATGAGCAGTTCTTC.

V and J are TRBV7-9 and TRBJ2-7; the D gene could be TRBD1 or TRBD2 (6 bases each). V was cut by 1 base and J by 6 bases, with 13 bases left in between. The CDR3 has 14 amino acids. Germline V lookup: CDR1 SEHNR, CDR2 FQNEAQ (reference sequence). The CDR3, as DNA: TGTGCCAGCAGCTTAGTCTCACAGGGAGGCGAGCAGTACTTC. Protein: CASSLVSQGGEQYF.

The chain has TRBV7-9 and TRBJ2-1; TRBD2 aligns across 9 bases. Trimming removed 5 bases from V and 5 bases from J; junction bases left unmatched: 13. The V gene's germline CDR1 is SEHNR and CDR2 FQNEAQ (reference sequence). This CDR3 is built from 17 residues. The CDR3 DNA reads TGTGCCAGCAGCCCCTCCCTGGGCGGGGGGGGCGACAATGAGCAGTTCTTC. Translated: CASSPSLGGGGDNEQFF.

The chain carries TRBV29-1 and TRBJ1-2; 9 nucleotides line up with TRBD1. V shed 8 bases and J 1 base; nucleotides not matched to a gene: 5. Looked up from germline, CDR1 is SQVTM and CDR2 is ANQGSEA. This CDR3 comprises 13 residues. The CDR3 region is CSFRTGDNYGYTF. CDR3 bases: TGCAGCTTCCGGACAGGGGATAACTATGGCTACACCTTC.

The chain recombines TRBV5-6 with TRBJ2-7; TRBD1 aligns across 7 bases. From germline, CDR1 is SGHDT and CDR2 YYEEEE. The V and J ends lost 4 bases and 7 bases, in that order; junction bases with no gene match: 5. There are 12 residues in the CDR3. The CDR3: CASSATGIEQYF. CDR3 sequence (DNA): TGTGCCAGCAGCGCGACAGGGATTGAGCAGTACTTC.

The rearrangement links TRBV23-1 to TRBJ2-7; D unresolved. TRBV23-1 is designated an ORF whose function remains uncertain. Trimming stripped 6 bases from V and 6 bases from J, with 21 bases between. This CDR3 spans 15 amino acids. In DNA form, the CDR3 reads TGCGCCAGCAGCAAGCCCCTCTTGGAGAGTGGCGAGCAGTACTTC. Translating it yields CASSKPLLESGEQYF.

The chain couples TRBV4-2 to TRBJ2-5; a weak D match, TRBD2 (6 bases). The J call is uncertain, as TRBJ2-7 better fits the DNA end. Per the germline V gene, CDR1 is LGHNA and CDR2 is YNFKEQ. CDR3 length: 13 residues. The CDR3 spells CASSQVGGAEQYF. The CDR3 region has the DNA TGTGCCAGCAGCCAAGTAGGAGGGGCCGAGCAGTACTTC.

The chain is built from TRBV4-3 and TRBJ2-3, with 9 nucleotides matching TRBD2. CDR1 and CDR2 from the germline V gene are LGHNA and YSLEER. The CDR3 loop spans 17 amino acids. The V and J ends lost 2 bases and 5 bases, in that order; junction bases with no gene match: 11. CDR3 bases: TGCGCCAGCAGCCAATGGGGGAAGCGGGGGGATCAAGATACGCAGTATTTT. Its protein product is CASSQWGKRGDQDTQYF.

The genes are TRBV7-6 and TRBJ2-1; 7 nucleotides align to TRBD1. The CDR3 sequence is 17 residues long. Trimming at V came to 1 base and at J to 0 bases, leaving 6 bases not matched to a gene. Per germline, CDR1 SGHVS and CDR2 FNYEAQ. The CDR3 reads CASSLEGGRLSYNEQFF. The CDR3 bases are TGTGCCAGCAGCTTAGAAGGGGGCCGCCTCTCCTACAATGAGCAGTTCTTC.

The genes are TRBV5-6 and TRBJ1-2; no reliable D call. Germline CDR1 SGHDT, CDR2 YYEEEE. The V gene lost 4 bases and the J gene lost 2 bases, with 12 bases spanning the gap. The CDR3 runs to 14 residues. The CDR3 nucleotides are TGTGCCAGCAGCCCCGGCGGACTCAACTATGGCTACACCTTC. It specifies CASSPGGLNYGYTF.

The CDR3 DNA sequence: TGCGCCAGCAGCCCCGGGACAGCCGCTGGAAACACCATATATTTT. Translation: CASSPGTAAGNTIYF. The chain joins TRBV5-1 to TRBJ1-3, with 7 bases aligning to TRBD1. The germline V gene has CDR1 SGHRS and CDR2 YFSETQ. Trimming cost V 4 bases and J 2 bases; bases outside gene matches: 6. This CDR3 spans 15 amino acids.

The CDR3 sequence: CASSLELAGGPHEQYF. The CDR3 DNA reads TGTGCCAGCAGCTTAGAACTAGCGGGGGGGCCGCACGAGCAGTACTTC. The rearrangement links TRBV7-2 to TRBJ2-7; 13 bases match TRBD2. Trimming cost V 1 base and J 5 bases; bases outside gene matches: 5. CDR1 and CDR2 from the germline V gene are SGHTA and FQGNSA. The CDR3 extends over 16 amino acids.

This clone was observed a single time. This chain connects TRBV28 to TRBJ1-5; the match to TRBD1 covers 7 bases. Per the germline V gene, CDR1 is MDHEN and CDR2 is SYDVKM. CDR3 length: 15 residues. V shed 6 bases, J shed 4 bases, and the junction held 9 bases outside the gene matches. In DNA form, the CDR3 reads TGTGCCAGCAGCTCCAGGGGGGCGGTTAATCAGCCCCAGCATTTT. This gives the protein CASSSRGAVNQPQHF. Together with reference TRBV28 and TRBJ1-5, the CDR3 gives the full variable domain: DVKVTQSSRYLVKRTGEKVFLECVQDMDHENMFWYRQDPGLGLRLIYFSYDVKMKEKGDIPEGYSVSREKKERFSLILESASTNQTSMYLCASSSRGAVNQPQHFGDGTRLSIL.

V usage is TRBV5-1 and J usage is TRBJ2-5; weak D call: TRBD2 (7 bases). The CDR3 extends over 14 amino acids. Germline CDR1 SGHRS, CDR2 YFSETQ. V lost 0 bases to trimming and J lost 5 bases, with 11 bases between them. The CDR3 here is CASSLVGGRETQYF. For the CDR3, the DNA is TGCGCCAGCAGCTTGGTGGGGGGGCGCGAGACCCAGTACTTC.

This chain connects TRBV15 to TRBJ2-7, with 11 bases matching TRBD2. The CDR3 loop spans 18 amino acids. The V gene's germline CDR1 is LNHNV and CDR2 YYDKDF (reference sequence). J gave up 2 bases and V 0 bases, and 9 bases lay outside the gene matches. The chain's CDR3 is CATSRDDTSGSDTYEQYF. The CDR3 DNA reads as TGTGCCACCAGCAGAGATGATACTAGCGGGAGCGATACCTACGAGCAGTACTTC.

This chain connects TRBV5-6 to TRBJ2-1; D might be TRBD2 (6 bases). Looked up from germline, CDR1 is SGHDT and CDR2 is YYEEEE. Trimming removed 4 bases at V and 4 bases at J, with 24 bases between. The CDR3 spans 18 residues. CDR3 region: CASSRLKALAGPYNEQFF. DNA for the CDR3: TGTGCCAGCAGCCGATTGAAGGCCCTGGCGGGACCGTACAATGAGCAGTTCTTC.

The genes are TRBV27 and TRBJ1-4; no definite D call. The CDR3 consists of 13 residues. Germline values: CDR1 MNHEY, CDR2 SMNVEV (reference sequence). Deletions cut 4 bases from V and 1 base from J, with 4 bases between. The CDR3 DNA reads as TGTGCCAGCAGTTCCCAAACTAATGAAAAACTGTTTTTT. This gives the protein CASSSQTNEKLFF.

The V and J genes are TRBV28 and TRBJ1-1, with TRBD1 identical over 9 bases. Germline trimming cut 5 bases from V and 0 bases from J; bases unmatched to any gene: 10. The CDR3 has 17 amino acids. From germline, CDR1 is MDHEN and CDR2 SYDVKM. Written as DNA, the CDR3 is TGTGCCAGCAGTCTACAAAGAGGGACAGGGTTGAACACTGAAGCTTTCTTT. Its translation: CASSLQRGTGLNTEAFF.

The chain carries TRBV7-2 and TRBJ2-1; 7 nucleotides line up with TRBD1. The CDR3 length is 14 residues. CDR1 SGHTA and CDR2 FQGNSA come from the germline V gene. V lost 5 bases and J lost 6; bases outside the gene matches: 7. The CDR3 region has the DNA TGTGCCAGCAGCCCCCGGCGACAGGGCAATGAGCAGTTCTTC. It is translated as CASSPRRQGNEQFF.

The chain has TRBV29-1 and TRBJ2-4, with 9 bases that match TRBD1. The V gene end was trimmed by 5 bases and the J gene end by 6 bases; junction bases not matched to a gene: 5. The CDR3 loop spans 13 amino acids. Germline V gene sequence: CDR1 SQVTM, CDR2 ANQGSEA. CDR3 sequence (DNA): TGCAGCGTTCTGGACAGGGGAAGAAACATTCAGTACTTC. Translating gives CSVLDRGRNIQYF.